This entry concerns a single T cell receptor beta chain. Its antigen is not identified. The PCR contained 60 Vbeta and 13 Jbeta primers. TCRdb's copy holds only in-frame clones and misses some; the assay was immunoSEQ multiplex PCR. The data show around 99,000 clones, with roughly 82% seen just once and 4% to 5% held by the top ten. This record belongs to a study of cytomegalovirus exposure and HLA in healthy donors. The germline V gene has CDR1 MNHNS and CDR2 SASEGT. The CDR3 runs to 13 residues. Trimming shortened V by 4 bases and J by 2 bases, and 7 bases separated the two germline ends. Study findings and constraints: Serostatus for CMV was the only available immune exposure information.

The TCR sequence derives from a male donor in good health and CMV-seronegative. The V and J genes are TRBV6-1 and TRBJ2-3; D gene unclear. Sequenced sample: PBMCs. The CDR3 DNA is TGTGCCAGCAGTGCAGGCGACACAGATACGCAGTATTTT. This sequence encodes CASSAGDTDTQYF.